The entry below describes one T cell receptor (beta chain). What it binds is unknown. This sample was taken from a study of type 1 and type 2 diabetes patients. Turning to the study itself: Samples came from type 1 diabetic, type 2 diabetic or nondiabetic people, recruited in China.

In germline, CDR1 is MNHEY, CDR2 SVGAGI. The CDR3 length is 14 residues. The junction had 5 bases not matched to a gene; V was cut back by 6 bases and J by 7 bases. The PCR template was genomic DNA. The TCR beta CDR3 region was amplified using 30 forward and 13 reverse primers. TCRdb reanalysed the multiplex PCR reads using MiXCR and keeps one entry per CDR3 protein. The sample records approximately 260,000 distinct CDR3 sequences, roughly 50% being singletons. Study-wide results and caveats: Age and gender were not matched between study groups, possibly biasing interpretation. Type 2 diabetes patients had few highly-expanded CD4+ clones, median one.

The source material was peripheral blood mononuclear cells (PBMCs). The TCR originated in a man aged 18 to 30 with type 2 diabetes. The V gene is TRBV6-5, the J gene TRBJ2-7, with TRBD2 matching over 14 bases. CDR3 loop: CASRGLAGVQEQYF. The CDR3 DNA follows: TGTGCCAGCAGGGGACTAGCGGGAGTGCAAGAGCAGTACTTC.